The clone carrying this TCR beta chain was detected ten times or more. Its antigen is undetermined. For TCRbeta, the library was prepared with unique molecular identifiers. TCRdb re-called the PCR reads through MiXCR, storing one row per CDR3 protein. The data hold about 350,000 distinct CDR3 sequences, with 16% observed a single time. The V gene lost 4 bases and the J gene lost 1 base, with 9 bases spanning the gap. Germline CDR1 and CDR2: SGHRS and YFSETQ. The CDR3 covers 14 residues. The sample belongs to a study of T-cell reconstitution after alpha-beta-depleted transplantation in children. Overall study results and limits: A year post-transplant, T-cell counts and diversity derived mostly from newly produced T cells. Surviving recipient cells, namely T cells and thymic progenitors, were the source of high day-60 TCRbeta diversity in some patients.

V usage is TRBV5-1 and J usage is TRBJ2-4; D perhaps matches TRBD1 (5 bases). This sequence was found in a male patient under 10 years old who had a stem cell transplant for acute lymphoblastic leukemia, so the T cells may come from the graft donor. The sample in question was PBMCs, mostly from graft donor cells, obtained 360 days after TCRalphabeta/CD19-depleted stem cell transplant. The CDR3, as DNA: TGCGCCAGCAGCCCGTCAGGGGCCAAAAACATTCAGTACTTC. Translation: CASSPSGAKNIQYF.